This is a list of T cell receptor beta chains from one sample in a study of response to subunit inactivated influenza vaccine. TCRdb fed the RT-PCR reads into MiXCR, producing one record per CDR3 protein. The sample records roughly 760,000 distinct CDR3 sequences, around 21% being singletons. The specimen was PBMCs from blood, collected roughly 5 days after vaccination. These receptors were collected from a man aged 50-59 years who received an inactivated influenza vaccine. CDR3s include the opening cysteine and the closing phenylalanine or tryptophan. A D gene is named only where the DNA matches it firmly. Clone size is shown for a subset of rows, as once, few, many or a class of expanded clone.

d_gene	j_gene	v_gene	abundance	CDR3nt	CDR3aa
TRBD2	TRBJ2-5	TRBV12-3/TRBV12-4	.	TGTGCCAGCAGTTTAGGGACTAGCGGCCCTCCCCAGTACTTC	CASSLGTSGPPQYF
.	TRBJ2-7	TRBV30	few	TGTGCCTGGAGTAGACGGGCCTACGAGCAGTACTTC	CAWSRRAYEQYF
.	TRBJ2-1	TRBV7-9	few	TGTGCCAGCAGCTTAGACTTGTCCTACAATGAGCAGTTCTTC	CASSLDLSYNEQFF
TRBD2	TRBJ2-7	TRBV20-1	.	TGCAGTGCAAACGGACTAGCGGGAGATATCTCCTACGAGCAGTACTTC	CSANGLAGDISYEQYF
.	TRBJ2-2	TRBV29-1	.	TGCAGCGTTGCGGGTTTGAACACCGGGGAGCTGTTTTTT	CSVAGLNTGELFF
.	TRBJ1-1	TRBV20-1	few	TGCAGTGCATGGCGTTCGCTTGAAGCTTTCTTT	CSAWRSLEAFF
TRBD2	TRBJ2-5	TRBV10-2	few	TGCGCCAGCAGTGAAGGATTAGCGGGGGGAAGAGAGACCCAGTACTTC	CASSEGLAGGRETQYF
.	TRBJ2-6	TRBV20-1	few	TGCAGTGCTAGAGAAAGCCGCTCTGGGGCCAACGTCCTGACTTTC	CSARESRSGANVLTF
TRBD1	TRBJ2-1	TRBV5-1	.	TGCGCAAGCACCGGGGGACAGGGTCGCAATGAGCAGTTCTTC	CASTGGQGRNEQFF
.	TRBJ1-5	TRBV5-1	.	TGCGCCAGCAGCTTGGGAGGGAACGGACGGAATCAGCCCCAGCATTTT	CASSLGGNGRNQPQHF
TRBD2	TRBJ2-1	TRBV5-1	many	TGCGCCAGCAGCTTGGCACCGGGACTAGCGAGTGGGATCCACAATGAGCAGTTCTTC	CASSLAPGLASGIHNEQFF
.	TRBJ1-1	TRBV6-1	few	TGTGCCAGCAGCGTACAGGGAGTTTTGGGAACTGAAGCTTTCTTT	CASSVQGVLGTEAFF
.	TRBJ2-3	TRBV9	.	TGTGCCAGCAGCACTACTCGGGGGAGGGATACGCAGTATTTT	CASSTTRGRDTQYF
.	TRBJ1-5	TRBV5-6	many	TGTGCCAGCAGCTTGGTTGGGGTAAGCAATCAGCCCCAGCATTTT	CASSLVGVSNQPQHF
.	TRBJ2-7	TRBV14	few	TGTGCCAGCAGCCAAGGACGCCAGCAGTACTTC	CASSQGRQQYF
TRBD1	TRBJ1-5	TRBV12-3/TRBV12-4	.	TGTGCCAGCAGGCGACGACAGGGGAATCAGCCCCAGCATTTT	CASRRRQGNQPQHF
.	TRBJ2-7	TRBV6-1	.	TGTGCCAGCAGTGAAGCCGCAGGGTCTTCCCACGAGCAGTACTTC	CASSEAAGSSHEQYF
.	TRBJ1-2	TRBV6-1	few	TGTGCCAGCAGTGTAGGTTCGGTTGATGGCTACACCTTC	CASSVGSVDGYTF
.	TRBJ2-5	TRBV12-3/TRBV12-4	many	TGTGCCAGCAGTTTACGGGGACGGGAGACCCAGTACTTC	CASSLRGRETQYF
.	TRBJ2-3	TRBV20-1	.	TGCAGTGCTAGTCCGGCGACAGATACGCAGTATTTT	CSASPATDTQYF
TRBD1	TRBJ2-3	TRBV6-2/TRBV6-3	.	TGTGCCAGCAGTAAGGACAGGGGTGACACAGATACGCAGTATTTT	CASSKDRGDTDTQYF
TRBD2	TRBJ2-1	TRBV12-3/TRBV12-4	many	TGTGCCAGCAGCCCGACTAGCGGGGGTTACAATGAGCAGTTCTTC	CASSPTSGGYNEQFF
.	TRBJ2-6	TRBV2	few	TGTGCCGGCAGTGGGGGTATAGGTGCTGGGGCCAACGTCCTGACTTTC	CAGSGGIGAGANVLTF
.	TRBJ2-5	TRBV12-3/TRBV12-4	.	TGTGCCAGCACCCTTTGGGGGACTGAAGAGACCCAGTACTTC	CASTLWGTEETQYF
.	TRBJ2-7	TRBV10-3	few	TGTGCCATCAGTTGGACCGACAGCAGCTCCTACGAGCAGTACTTC	CAISWTDSSSYEQYF
TRBD2	TRBJ2-7	TRBV2	.	TGTGCCAGCAAGGTCTCCATTGTGCGGGAGGGCCCGTACGAGCAGTACTTC	CASKVSIVREGPYEQYF
.	TRBJ2-1	TRBV5-1	few	TGCGCCAGCAGCTTGGGTGGGGGAACCACGTTATATGAGCAGTTCTTC	CASSLGGGTTLYEQFF
TRBD2	TRBJ2-1	TRBV20-1	.	TGCAGTGCTAGAGCGTTGCGGGAGACCTACAATGAGCAGTTCTTC	CSARALRETYNEQFF
.	TRBJ1-4	TRBV12-3/TRBV12-4	many	TGTGCCAGCAGTTTTCAGGGCAGTTCTGAAAAACTGTTTTTT	CASSFQGSSEKLFF
.	TRBJ2-5	TRBV6-5	.	TGTGCCAGCAGTTACTGGGGGAACCAAGAGACCCAGTACTTC	CASSYWGNQETQYF
.	TRBJ2-7	TRBV5-1	few	TGCGCCAGCAGCCTGGGTTCGGGGGCCTGGGAGCAGTACTTC	CASSLGSGAWEQYF
TRBD2	TRBJ2-7	TRBV6-1	.	TGTGCCAGCATATCGGTAGCGGGCGCTTACGAGCAGTACTTC	CASISVAGAYEQYF
.	TRBJ1-4	TRBV5-1	many	TGCGCCAGCAGCTTGGGAATGAGGATGGAAAAACTGTTTTTT	CASSLGMRMEKLFF
.	TRBJ2-5	TRBV5-1	.	TGCGCCAGCAGCGAAGCACAAGGACGGGAGACCCAGTACTTC	CASSEAQGRETQYF
.	TRBJ2-3	TRBV5-1	few	TGCGCCAGCAGCTTGGGACAAGGAAGAAGGACCCCAGATACGCAGTATTTT	CASSLGQGRRTPDTQYF
.	TRBJ1-2	TRBV27	.	TGTGCCAGCTTCTCCCGGACAGCAACTAACTATGGCTACACCTTC	CASFSRTATNYGYTF
TRBD1	TRBJ2-7	TRBV20-1	.	TGCAGTGCTAGACGATTGGACAGGGGATTATCCTACGAGCAGTACTTC	CSARRLDRGLSYEQYF
.	TRBJ2-1	TRBV6-6	many	TGTGCCAGCGGTTTCCAGGGACGGGGGTTCTTC	CASGFQGRGFF
TRBD2	TRBJ2-2	TRBV9	few	TGTGCCAGCAGCGCAGATACCGGGACTAGGTCCGGGGAGCTGTTTTTT	CASSADTGTRSGELFF
TRBD1	TRBJ2-2	TRBV6-1	many	TGTGCCAGCAGGCAGGGGGCGGAAAGCGGGGAGCTGTTTTTT	CASRQGAESGELFF
TRBD1	TRBJ2-1	TRBV7-6	.	TGTGCCAGCAGCTTAGACTCCGGGACAGGGTACAATGAGCAGTTCTTC	CASSLDSGTGYNEQFF
.	TRBJ2-5	TRBV4-3	.	TGCGCCAGCAGCCAAGATCTGGGGGCCCCAGAGACCCAGTACTTC	CASSQDLGAPETQYF
TRBD2	TRBJ2-5	TRBV10-3	few	TGTGCCATCAGTGACGGGAGGGCAGGATCGTCCACAAGGGAGACCCAGTACTTC	CAISDGRAGSSTRETQYF
.	TRBJ2-1	TRBV20-1	.	TGCAGTGCTGGACAACGACCGAGACGGATAGTGTATGACAATAAGCAGTTCTTC	CSAGQRPRRIVYDNKQFF
TRBD1	TRBJ1-3	TRBV12-3/TRBV12-4	few	TGTGCCAGCAGTTTAGCGCTGGAGGACAGGGGAGGAAACACCATATATTTT	CASSLALEDRGGNTIYF
.	TRBJ2-1	TRBV11-2	.	TGTGCCAGCAGATCCCTTTTCGGGGTCTACAATGAGCAGTTCTTC	CASRSLFGVYNEQFF
TRBD2	TRBJ2-7	TRBV11-2	few	TGTGCCACCAGTGAATTAGCGGGAGGGAATAGCTACGAGCAGTACTTC	CATSELAGGNSYEQYF
TRBD1	TRBJ2-7	TRBV6-6	.	TGTGCCAGCACTGGCCAAGGGGGCCTGGAGCAGTACTTC	CASTGQGGLEQYF
TRBD2	TRBJ2-6	TRBV25-1	few	TGTGCCAGCAGCATCCCACTAGCGGAGAGCTCTGGGGCCAACGTCCTGACTTTC	CASSIPLAESSGANVLTF
.	TRBJ1-1	TRBV4-2	.	TGTGCCAGCAGCCATGTGAGGAACACTGAAGCTTTCTTT	CASSHVRNTEAFF
.	TRBJ1-1	TRBV20-1	many	TGCAGTGCTCGGTATTTTGGGGGCACTGAAGCTTTCTTT	CSARYFGGTEAFF
TRBD2	TRBJ2-2	TRBV5-6	.	TGTGCCAGCAGCTTGAGGCTCCGGGGGACTAGCGGGAGGCCCGGGGAGCTGTTTTTT	CASSLRLRGTSGRPGELFF
.	TRBJ2-5	TRBV7-2	many	TGTGCCAGCAGCTTAAATGGGGCGTTCCAAGAGACCCAGTACTTC	CASSLNGAFQETQYF
TRBD1	TRBJ2-2	TRBV24-1	.	TGTGCCACCAGTGGGACAGGGCTCACCGGGGAGCTGTTTTTT	CATSGTGLTGELFF
.	TRBJ2-1	TRBV12-3/TRBV12-4	few	TGTGCCAGCAGTTTAGCGGGGGGATTGAGTGAGCAGTTCTTC	CASSLAGGLSEQFF